This T cell receptor beta chain was captured in a study of cytomegalovirus exposure and HLA in healthy donors. Overall study results and limits: As a later analysis showed, a missense DCLRE1C variant was linked to trimming of TCR beta V- and J-genes.

V lost 2 bases to trimming and J lost 4 bases, with 11 bases between them. Germline assignment: CDR1 MNHNS and CDR2 SASEGT. The CDR3 extends over 14 amino acids. Note on this clone: Its antigen remains unidentified.

With 60 Vbeta and 13 Jbeta primers, the PCR was carried out. Profiled with immunoSEQ multiplex PCR; TCRdb holds only in-frame clones, not every one. The sample lists around 31,000 clones; 85% to 90% were seen once. The chain combines TRBV6-1 with TRBJ1-2, with D uncertain. Sequenced sample: PBMCs. This TCR was recovered from a boy aged 10-17 years in good health and CMV-seronegative. The CDR3 sequence is CASSESEVAYGYTF. In nucleotides, the CDR3 is TGTGCCAGCAGTGAATCGGAGGTCGCCTATGGCTACACCTTC.